The 18 T cell receptor beta chains listed next were all sequenced from one sample in a study of cytomegalovirus exposure and HLA in healthy donors. Primers for the PCR totalled 60 Vbeta and 13 Jbeta. This table comes from immunoSEQ multiplex PCR, and its TCRdb copy is limited to in-frame clones, with some not included. Among approximately 97,000 clones, 73% were seen once, and the ten largest hold 3.5% to 4.5%. Sequenced input: PBMCs. These receptors were taken from a man in his forties in good health and CMV-seronegative.

J is TRBJ1-4 and V is TRBV28, with 8 nucleotides matching TRBD1. The V segment lost 6 bases and the J segment 8 bases; nucleotides outside the gene matches: 8. Germline V gene lookup returns CDR1 MDHEN and CDR2 SYDVKM. CDR3 length: 14 amino acids. Here the CDR3 reads CASRPQGDWEKLFF. CDR3 nucleotides: TGTGCCAGCAGGCCACAGGGGGATTGGGAAAAACTGTTTTTT.

This chain joins TRBV7-6 and TRBJ2-7, with TRBD2 as a possible D gene (6 bases). Trimming removed 2 bases at V and 6 bases at J, with 11 bases between. The CDR3 sequence is 13 residues long. CDR1 and CDR2 from the germline V gene are SGHVS and FNYEAQ. The CDR3 bases are TGTGCCAGCAGCTTAATGACCGGGGGCGAGCAGTACTTC. Translation gives CASSLMTGGEQYF.

The CDR3 protein is CASSEWDSLDQPQHF. CDR3 DNA sequence: TGTGCCAGCAGTGAGTGGGACAGCCTTGATCAGCCCCAGCATTTT. The chain combines TRBV25-1 with TRBJ1-5; TRBD1 matches at 7 bases. Germline CDR1 is MGHDK and CDR2 is SYGVNS. The CDR3 length is 15 residues. Trimming removed 3 bases from V and 5 bases from J; junction bases left unmatched: 7. Looking up the rest from reference TRBV25-1 and TRBJ1-5 gives the full variable domain: EADIYQTPRYLVIGTGKKITLECSQTMGHDKMYWYQQDPGMELHLIHYSYGVNSTEKGDLSSESTVSRIRTEHFPLTLESARPSHTSQYLCASSEWDSLDQPQHFGDGTRLSIL.

The chain carries TRBV4-2 and TRBJ2-3, with 16 bases identical to TRBD2. Germline CDR1 and CDR2: LGHNA and YNFKEQ. This CDR3 is 18 amino acids long. The V segment lost 4 bases and the J segment 2 bases; nucleotides outside the gene matches: 6. The CDR3 DNA sequence: TGTGCCAGCAGCCGTGGGACTAGCGGGGGGGCCAACACAGATACGCAGTATTTT. Its translation: CASSRGTSGGANTDTQYF.

The rearrangement joins TRBV5-8 to TRBJ1-5; TRBD1 matches at 8 bases. J was trimmed by 5 bases and V by 4 bases; bases with no gene match: 11. The length of the CDR3 is 16 residues. CDR1 is SGHTS, CDR2 YDEGEE, per germline. CDR3 nucleotides: TGTGCCAGCAGCCTACGGACAGGGTGGAGGGATCAGCCCCAGCATTTT. Amino acid sequence: CASSLRTGWRDQPQHF. The full variable domain, its missing parts supplied by reference TRBV5-8 and TRBJ1-5, is EAGVTQSPTHLIKTRGQQATLRCSPISGHTSVYWYQQALGLGLQFLLWYDEGEERNRGNFPPRFSGRQFPNYSSELNVNALELEDSALYLCASSLRTGWRDQPQHFGDGTRLSIL.

Only a few counts were recorded for this clone. The chain has TRBV4-1 and TRBJ1-6; D may be TRBD1 (5 bases). Germline loops: CDR1 MGHRA, CDR2 YSYEKL. V was trimmed by 0 bases and J by 4 bases, leaving 10 bases between them. The CDR3 sequence is 16 residues long. In nucleotides, the CDR3 is TGCGCCAGCAGCCAAGACCACAGGAATTATAATTCACCCCTCCACTTT. The encoded protein is CASSQDHRNYNSPLHF.

The rearrangement links TRBV7-7 to TRBJ2-3; a possible D gene is TRBD2 (6 bases). The germline gives CDR1 SSHAT, CDR2 FNYEAQ (reference sequence). Between the trimmed V and J ends, which lost 4 bases and 2 bases, there was a span of 13 bases. The CDR3 consists of 15 residues. CDR3: CASSSSGQYTDTQYF. The CDR3, as DNA: TGTGCCAGCAGCTCGAGCGGGCAGTACACAGATACGCAGTATTTT.

V usage is TRBV7-9 and J usage is TRBJ2-3; 10 bases match TRBD2. Germline CDR1 reads SEHNR; CDR2 reads FQNEAQ (reference sequence). J lost 0 bases, V lost 4 bases, and 13 bases had no gene match. The CDR3 consists of 19 residues. The CDR3 protein is CASSSPLAGVYSSTDTQYF. CDR3 DNA: TGTGCCAGCAGCTCCCCCCTAGCGGGGGTATACTCTAGCACAGATACGCAGTATTTT.

The chain links TRBV7-2 to TRBJ2-5, with D possibly matching TRBD2 (6 bases). Trimming removed 1 base at V and 4 bases at J, with 10 bases between. This CDR3 is built from 14 residues. The germline CDR1 and CDR2 sequences are SGHTA and FQGNSA. In DNA form, the CDR3 reads TGTGCCAGCAGCTTAGTAGTAGCGGCAGAGACCCAGTACTTC. This codes for CASSLVVAAETQYF. The complete variable domain, with remaining parts taken from reference TRBV7-2 and TRBJ2-5, reads GAGVSQSPSNKVTEKGKDVELRCDPISGHTALYWYRQSLGQGLEFLIYFQGNSAPDKSGLPSDRFSAERTGGSVSTLTIQRTQQEDSAVYLCASSLVVAAETQYFGPGTRLLVL.

V usage is TRBV9 and J usage is TRBJ2-5; D possibly corresponds to TRBD2 (7 bases). Germline V gives CDR1 SGDLS, CDR2 YYNGEE. V was trimmed by 0 bases and J by 0 bases, leaving 18 bases between them. The CDR3 length is 18 residues. The CDR3 bases are TGTGCCAGCAGCGTAGAGGGGGGGATGGCCGGGTACCAAGAGACCCAGTACTTC. It codes for CASSVEGGMAGYQETQYF.

V is TRBV5-1 and J is TRBJ1-6; TRBD1 might be the D (6 bases). The germline gives CDR1 SGHRS, CDR2 YFSETQ. The CDR3 sequence is 14 residues long. Trimming removed 0 bases from V and 14 bases from J, with 15 bases in between. CDR3 bases: TGCGCCAGCAGCTTGGACAGGGTCTGGTCGTCCCTCCACTTT. Amino acid sequence: CASSLDRVWSSLHF.

The rearrangement joins TRBV4-3 to TRBJ2-2, with 11 bases identical to TRBD2. The CDR3 covers 15 residues. V lost 4 bases and J lost 4; bases outside the gene matches: 2. Germline V gene sequence: CDR1 LGHNA, CDR2 YSLEER. The CDR3 DNA reads TGCGCCAGCAGCCCTAGCGGGGGGCGCACCGGGGAGCTGTTTTTT. Protein product: CASSPSGGRTGELFF.

DNA for the CDR3: TGTGCCAGTAGTACGGCTCGGACAGGGGGCACAGATACGCAGTATTTT. Translating it yields CASSTARTGGTDTQYF. This chain links TRBV19 with TRBJ2-3; 9 bases are shared with TRBD1. Germline-derived CDR1 and CDR2 are LNHDA and SQIVND (reference sequence). V dropped 4 bases and J dropped 1; count of bases not matched to a gene: 6. The CDR3 covers 16 residues.

This clone was observed a single time. The chain employs TRBV29-1 and TRBJ1-2, with D possibly being TRBD1 (5 bases). CDR1 is SQVTM, CDR2 ANQGSEA, per germline. Trimming pared 7 bases from V and 6 bases from J, leaving 18 bases between. The CDR3 has 13 residues. The CDR3 reads CSALKTGMDGYTF. The CDR3 region has the DNA TGCAGCGCCCTTAAAACAGGAATGGATGGCTACACCTTC.

This chain's CDR3 is CASSRTGGGGYTF. CDR3 in DNA: TGTGCCAGCAGTAGAACAGGGGGCGGCGGCTACACCTTC. The genes are TRBV6-5 and TRBJ1-2; the match to TRBD1 covers 9 bases. Germline V gene sequence: CDR1 MNHEY, CDR2 SVGAGI. V lost 5 bases and J lost 8; bases outside the gene matches: 6. CDR3 length: 13 amino acids.

The rearrangement links TRBV7-2 to TRBJ2-3; D gene ambiguous. This CDR3 is built from 14 residues. Germline V lookup: CDR1 SGHTA, CDR2 FQGNSA. The germline V and J ends were trimmed by 3 bases and 0 bases, with 7 bases remaining between them. CDR3 amino acids: CASSFTRSTDTQYF. CDR3 in DNA: TGTGCCAGCAGCTTCACGAGGAGCACAGATACGCAGTATTTT.

This clone occurred a few times. V usage is TRBV6-5 and J usage is TRBJ2-3, with D possibly matching TRBD1 (5 bases). Germline assignment: CDR1 MNHEY and CDR2 SVGAGI. With 0 bases removed from V and 8 bases from J, the gap between germline ends came to 9 bases. The CDR3 is 13 residues long. CDR3 protein: CASSYSSRATQYF. CDR3 in DNA: TGTGCCAGCAGTTACTCGAGCAGGGCTACGCAGTATTTT.

This sequence joins TRBV5-1 and TRBJ1-4; tentatively, D is TRBD1 (5 bases). Between the trimmed V and J ends, which lost 1 base and 3 bases, there was a span of 16 bases. CDR1 is SGHRS, CDR2 YFSETQ, per germline. The CDR3 length is 17 residues. Here the CDR3 DNA reads TGCGCCAGCAGCTTGAACCCTTTGACAGAGCCTAATGAAAAACTGTTTTTT. Translated: CASSLNPLTEPNEKLFF.